This entry features one T cell receptor beta chain sequence. What it recognizes is unknown. An end of the junction differs from the germline gene, which may be a read error. The CDR3 sequence is 11 residues long. Per the germline V gene, CDR1 is DFQATT and CDR2 is SNEGSKA (reference sequence). Here immunoSEQ multiplex PCR was the method, and the copy in TCRdb shows in-frame clones only, minus some. The sample consists of some 140,000 clones, approximately 90% of them appearing once. This entry belongs to a study of T cell responses to AZD1222 COVID-19 vaccine. Study outcomes and limitations: Nearly half of unique spike-specific TCRs reportedly avoided B.1.351 and B.1.1.7 mutated regions. Spike regions recognized by vaccine-associated CD4 TCRs spanned the protein, led by 160-218 and 743-854. Researchers took repertoire samples only after the peak T cell response had come. Just a handful of AZD1222 recipients were seropositive at baseline.

The sample was peripheral blood, taken on day 0 of AZD1222 vaccination. The chain couples TRBV20-1 to TRBJ2-2; D gene unclear. The sequence was collected from an adult in good health. The CDR3 sequence: CSARRPGELFF. The CDR3 DNA sequence: TGCAGTGCTAGAAGGCCCGGAGAGCTGTTTTTT.